The 14 T cell receptor beta chains below come from one sample, sequenced in a study of PD-1 blockade in classical Hodgkin lymphoma. The repertoire was sequenced with immunoSEQ multiplex PCR; TCRdb's copy has only in-frame clones and lacks some. The table lists about 28,000 clones, around four fifths of them singletons. Indicated time point: cycle 4 day 1 (C4D1), after more than five weeks of nivolumab. Each and every patient relapsed after autologous stem cell transplantation, and patients got differing brentuximab vedotin exposure. The sequencing here drew on peripheral blood mononuclear cells (PBMCs), taken before the fourth cycle of nivolumab. These receptors originate from a human donor with classical Hodgkin lymphoma.

The CDR3 sequence is CASSIVGNSGANVLTF. DNA for the CDR3: TGTGCCAGTAGTATAGTAGGAAACTCTGGGGCCAACGTCCTGACTTTC. The rearrangement uses TRBV19 and TRBJ2-6; no clear D gene. This CDR3 has 16 amino acids. V lost 1 base, J lost 0 bases, and 7 bases lay in between. The germline gives CDR1 LNHDA, CDR2 SQIVND (reference sequence).

The chain is built from TRBV7-3 and TRBJ2-1; possibly TRBD1 for D (6 bases). The CDR3 has 14 residues. CDR1 and CDR2 (germline): SGHTA, FQGTGA. V lost 3 bases to trimming and J lost 5 bases, with 11 bases between them. DNA for the CDR3: TGTGCCAGCAGCTTCAACAGGGAGAACAATGAGCAGTTCTTC. It specifies CASSFNRENNEQFF.

The rearrangement joins TRBV19 to TRBJ2-1; D may be TRBD1 (6 bases). Trimming left V 3 bases short and J 5 bases short, with 11 bases between. Germline values: CDR1 LNHDA, CDR2 SQIVND (reference sequence). CDR3 size: 14 residues. CDR3 in DNA: TGTGCCAGTAGTATTGGGACACCTAACAATGAGCAGTTCTTC. Its translation: CASSIGTPNNEQFF.

The genes are TRBV5-1 and TRBJ1-4, with 8 bases matching TRBD1. The CDR3 length is 20 residues. The V gene end was trimmed by 1 base and the J gene end by 0 bases; junction bases not matched to a gene: 14. The V gene's germline CDR1 is SGHRS and CDR2 YFSETQ. The CDR3 region is CASSLLPGGNIDATNEKLFF. DNA of the CDR3: TGCGCCAGCAGCTTGTTGCCAGGGGGCAACATAGATGCAACTAATGAAAAACTGTTTTTT.

The rearrangement links TRBV7-2 to TRBJ1-5; D is unresolved. This CDR3 region has 13 residues. The germline V and J ends were trimmed by 1 base and 4 bases, with 5 bases remaining between them. Per germline, CDR1 SGHTA and CDR2 FQGNSA. The CDR3 region has the DNA TGTGCCAGCAGCTTAGTAGGGAATCAGCCCCAGCATTTT. Translation gives CASSLVGNQPQHF.

The rearrangement joins TRBV4-2 to TRBJ1-5, with TRBD1 identical over 10 bases. J was trimmed by 5 bases and V by 2 bases; bases with no gene match: 3. Germline V gives CDR1 LGHNA, CDR2 YNFKEQ. This CDR3 is 15 amino acids long. CDR3 bases: TGTGCCAGCAGCCAATTGACAGGGGGCGATCAGCCCCAGCATTTT. It codes for CASSQLTGGDQPQHF.

V and J are TRBV6-5 and TRBJ2-3; 7 bases match TRBD1. V gave up 5 bases and J gave up 7 bases; unmatched junction bases: 12. This CDR3 region has 15 residues. The germline V gene has CDR1 MNHEY and CDR2 SVGAGI. As DNA, the CDR3 is TGTGCCAGCAGTACCCTACAGGGGATGAGATATACGCAGTATTTT. Translation: CASSTLQGMRYTQYF.

This sequence joins TRBV12-5 and TRBJ2-2; either TRBD1 or TRBD2 may supply D (5 bases each). Trimming left V 4 bases short and J 4 bases short, with 22 bases between. The CDR3 covers 18 residues. Germline V gene data show CDR1 as LGHNT and CDR2 as FRNRAP. For the CDR3, the DNA is TGTGCTAGTGGTTCCACCCGGGACGGTAAGACCTTCACCGGGGAGCTGTTTTTT. Protein sequence: CASGSTRDGKTFTGELFF.

This clone was picked up a small number of times. This same CDR3 is encoded by further DNA sequences in the sample. This chain connects TRBV29-1 to TRBJ2-5; unclear D gene. Germline V gives CDR1 SQVTM, CDR2 ANQGSEA. This CDR3 has 10 amino acids. The V end lost 2 bases, the J end lost 5 bases, and 3 bases lay between the germline ends. The CDR3 DNA reads TGCAGCGTTGAACAGGAGACCCAGTACTTC. Residues: CSVEQETQYF.

V is TRBV10-3 and J is TRBJ2-1; possible D gene TRBD2, 5 bases. The CDR3 spans 14 residues. With 6 bases removed from V and 2 bases from J, the gap between germline ends came to 11 bases. In germline, CDR1 is ENHRY, CDR2 SYGVKD. CDR3 sequence: CAISEGLPYNEQFF. The CDR3 bases are TGTGCCATCAGCGAGGGTCTTCCCTACAATGAGCAGTTCTTC.

The V call is TRBV7-9, the J call TRBJ2-1; D is unresolved. This CDR3 contains 14 residues. Deletions cut 5 bases from V and 0 bases from J, with 8 bases between. Germline assignment: CDR1 SEHNR and CDR2 FQNEAQ (reference sequence). The CDR3 DNA reads TGTGCCAGCAGCCAATTGAGCTCCTACAATGAGCAGTTCTTC. Amino acids: CASSQLSSYNEQFF.

The chain joins TRBV19 to TRBJ1-1; no clear D. Germline loops: CDR1 LNHDA, CDR2 SQIVND (reference sequence). The CDR3 is made up of 13 amino acids. V was clipped by 4 bases and J by 2 bases, with 8 bases between them. The CDR3 DNA reads as TGTGCCAGTAGTACGCGGGGAAACACTGAAGCTTTCTTT. Protein sequence: CASSTRGNTEAFF. The whole variable domain, filled in from reference TRBV19 and TRBJ1-1, reads DGGITQSPKYLFRKEGQNVTLSCEQNLNHDAMYWYRQDPGQGLRLIYYSQIVNDFQKGDIAEGYSVSREKKESFPLTVTSAQKNPTAFYLCASSTRGNTEAFFGQGTRLTVV.

The rearrangement joins TRBV7-9 to TRBJ2-2, with 11 positions matching TRBD1. CDR3 length: 17 amino acids. Germline CDR1 SEHNR, CDR2 FQNEAQ (reference sequence). The V and J ends lost 6 bases and 1 base, in that order; junction bases with no gene match: 7. The CDR3: CASRRGQGAMNTGELFF. CDR3 DNA sequence: TGTGCCAGCAGAAGAGGACAGGGGGCAATGAACACCGGGGAGCTGTTTTTT.

The chain recombines TRBV2 with TRBJ1-2; D is unresolved. This CDR3 has 14 amino acids. Per germline, CDR1 SNHLY and CDR2 FYNNEI. Trimming stripped 6 bases from V and 6 bases from J, with 17 bases between. The CDR3 loop reads CASSQRVELNGYTF. CDR3 DNA: TGTGCCAGCAGCCAACGGGTAGAGCTAAATGGCTACACCTTC.